This T cell receptor beta chain was retrieved from a study of blood T cell repertoires in COVID-19. Study-wide background: There were acute and convalescent COVID-19 samples, and they came from the United States, Italy and Spain. PBMCs, B-cell-depleted T cells, or T cells provided the cDNA or gDNA that made up the material.

V was pared by 11 bases and J by 6 bases, with 19 bases between. The CDR3 is made up of 13 amino acids. The V gene's germline CDR1 is MNHEY and CDR2 SVGAGI. Repertoires were generated with immunoSEQ multiplex PCR, while TCRdb's copy carries only in-frame clones and drops some. Counted here are fewer than 200,000 clones, 85% occurring once; the ten biggest clones make up roughly 8.2%. Material: peripheral blood. V is TRBV6-5 and J is TRBJ1-2; D is ambiguous. The sequence came from a woman aged 55-69 years with acute or convalescent COVID-19. CDR3 in DNA: TGTGCCTCTGAAAGAGCGGCAGGCGATGGCTACACCTTC. It yields the protein CASERAAGDGYTF.